These 18 T cell receptor beta chains came from one sample sequenced in a study of technical replicates of blood from a handful of donors. Libraries were prepared by immunoSEQ multiplex PCR; TCRdb keeps only in-frame clonotypes and omits some of them. The sample gives about 49,000 clones, 92% of which show up once; under 5% is in the top ten. The sequenced material came from PBMCs. These receptors were collected from a human donor in good health. Some clones in this sample may be carry-over from other donors' samples.

This chain connects TRBV4-3 to TRBJ2-1; 8 bases map to TRBD2. Germline trimming cut 4 bases from V and 6 bases from J; bases unmatched to any gene: 17. The CDR3 is 18 residues long. CDR1 LGHNA and CDR2 YSLEER come from the germline V gene. For the CDR3, the DNA is TGCGCCAGCAGCCCCTGGCAGGGGTTAGCGGGAAGAAGCAATGAGCAGTTCTTC. Its protein is CASSPWQGLAGRSNEQFF.

In this sample, this clone turned up once. This rearrangement joins TRBV4-3 to TRBJ2-3, with 8 bases fitting TRBD2. V shed 0 bases and J 2 bases; nucleotides not matched to a gene: 7. Germline V gives CDR1 LGHNA, CDR2 YSLEER. The length of the CDR3 is 17 residues. CDR3 residues: CASSQDWAGGNTDTQYF. In DNA form, the CDR3 reads TGCGCCAGCAGCCAAGACTGGGCGGGGGGAAACACAGATACGCAGTATTTT.

This sequence joins TRBV21-1 and TRBJ1-5. TRBV21-1 is designated a pseudogene. The length of the CDR3 is 14 residues. This CDR3 is CASSSRLSDQPQHF. In DNA form, the CDR3 reads TGTGCCAGCAGCTCCCGACTCTCCGATCAGCCCCAGCATTTT.

J is TRBJ2-7 and V is TRBV5-6, with TRBD1 matching 7 bases. This CDR3 is built from 17 residues. The trim removed 2 bases at V and 1 base at J, leaving 12 bases unmatched. Germline CDR1 and CDR2: SGHDT and YYEEEE. The CDR3 protein is CASSFVTRGQASYEQYF. The CDR3 DNA follows: TGTGCCAGCAGCTTCGTGACAAGGGGGCAGGCTTCCTACGAGCAGTACTTC.

The chain carries TRBV27 and TRBJ2-5; D is perhaps TRBD2 (5 bases). Germline CDR1 is MNHEY and CDR2 is SMNVEV (reference sequence). Trimming cost V 6 bases and J 5 bases, with 16 bases left between them. The length of the CDR3 is 14 residues. CDR3 nucleotide sequence: TGTGCCAGCAGGCAATACGGGATCCGGGAGACCCAGTACTTC. It specifies CASRQYGIRETQYF.

This chain uses TRBV7-8 with TRBJ2-2; D perhaps matches TRBD2 (5 bases). Germline V CDR1 and CDR2: SGHVS, FQNEAQ. The CDR3 covers 15 residues. V was cut by 3 bases and J by 0 bases, with 8 bases left in between. CDR3 protein: CASSLGSANTGELFF. The CDR3, as DNA: TGTGCCAGCAGCTTGGGGAGTGCGAACACCGGGGAGCTGTTTTTT.

This chain joins TRBV2 and TRBJ2-3; TRBD1 might be the D (6 bases). The V gene's germline CDR1 is SNHLY and CDR2 FYNNEI. Trimming left V 7 bases short and J 0 bases short, with 11 bases between. CDR3 size: 14 residues. CDR3 region: CASTRQGSTDTQYF. CDR3 bases: TGTGCCAGCACCCGTCAGGGGAGCACAGATACGCAGTATTTT.

The chain uses TRBV20-1 and TRBJ1-4; no reliable D call. Germline V gene lookup returns CDR1 DFQATT and CDR2 SNEGSKA (reference sequence). The length of the CDR3 is 11 residues. With 3 bases removed from V and 10 bases from J, the gap between germline ends came to 9 bases. The CDR3 region has the DNA TGCAGTGCTAGGGTGACTGGAAAACTGTTTTTT. Translation: CSARVTGKLFF.

CDR3 sequence: CASSPLDRGPYEQYF. The CDR3 DNA is TGCGCCAGCAGCCCCCTCGACAGGGGGCCTTACGAGCAGTACTTC. The V and J genes are TRBV4-3 and TRBJ2-7, with TRBD1 identical over 10 bases. The CDR3 runs 15 residues. The germline gives CDR1 LGHNA, CDR2 YSLEER. The V segment lost 4 bases and the J segment 4 bases; nucleotides outside the gene matches: 7.

The V and J genes are TRBV9 and TRBJ1-5, with TRBD1 identical over 10 bases. The CDR3 has 15 amino acids. Germline CDR1 is SGDLS and CDR2 is YYNGEE. The V segment lost 3 bases and the J segment 4 bases; nucleotides outside the gene matches: 4. The CDR3 bases are TGTGCCAGCAGCGGGACAGGGGGATCTAATCAGCCCCAGCATTTT. This codes for CASSGTGGSNQPQHF.

The chain carries TRBV4-3 and TRBJ1-1; D might be TRBD1 (6 bases). Germline V gene sequence: CDR1 LGHNA, CDR2 YSLEER. Trimming cost V 0 bases and J 5 bases, with 7 bases left between them. The CDR3 contains 13 residues. The CDR3 protein is CASSQEGATEAFF. The DNA of the CDR3 is TGCGCCAGCAGCCAAGAGGGGGCAACTGAAGCTTTCTTT.

This chain connects TRBV4-2 to TRBJ2-7; D is possibly TRBD1 (6 bases). Germline CDR1 LGHNA, CDR2 YNFKEQ. The CDR3 totals 15 residues. V gave up 0 bases and J gave up 9 bases, with 18 bases separating them. In DNA, the CDR3 is TGTGCCAGCAGCCAAGAAGGACAGAGTCTCGTCGGGCAGTACTTC. Its translation is CASSQEGQSLVGQYF.

The V and J genes are TRBV7-9 and TRBJ1-1, with D possibly being TRBD1 (6 bases). Germline loops: CDR1 SEHNR, CDR2 FQNEAQ (reference sequence). Trimming removed 5 bases from V and 4 bases from J, with 14 bases in between. CDR3 length equals 14 residues. Here the CDR3 reads CASSAGTWGTEAFF. CDR3 coding DNA: TGTGCCAGCAGCGCTGGGACATGGGGCACTGAAGCTTTCTTT.

The chain recombines TRBV6-5 with TRBJ2-3; 8 positions agree with TRBD2. V lost 5 bases to trimming and J lost 4 bases; unmatched junction nucleotides: 2. The CDR3 length is 13 residues. Germline-derived CDR1 and CDR2 are MNHEY and SVGAGI. The CDR3 DNA sequence: TGTGCCAGCAGTGAGCGGGAGTCAGATACGCAGTATTTT. Translation gives CASSERESDTQYF.

The chain joins TRBV29-1 to TRBJ2-7; 9 nucleotides align to TRBD2. The CDR3 covers 14 residues. The V segment lost 4 bases and the J segment 0 bases; nucleotides outside the gene matches: 4. Germline lookup yields CDR1 SQVTM and CDR2 ANQGSEA. CDR3: CSVGGTSISYEQYF. The CDR3 nucleotides are TGCAGCGTTGGGGGGACTAGCATCTCCTACGAGCAGTACTTC.

CDR3 region: CASSPRDTNTEAFF. Here the CDR3 DNA reads TGTGCCAGCAGCCCTCGGGACACGAACACTGAAGCTTTCTTT. The V and J genes are TRBV4-2 and TRBJ1-1, with a possible D match to TRBD1 (6 bases). Germline CDR1 reads LGHNA; CDR2 reads YNFKEQ. This CDR3 contains 14 residues. V was trimmed by 4 bases and J by 1 base, leaving 10 bases between them.

The chain employs TRBV7-9 and TRBJ1-6, with D perhaps matching TRBD1 (6 bases). The CDR3 has 14 residues. Germline values: CDR1 SEHNR, CDR2 FQNEAQ (reference sequence). V lost 6 bases, J lost 4 bases, and 10 bases lay in between. This chain's CDR3 is CASSQDSYNSPLHF. CDR3 coding DNA: TGTGCCAGCAGTCAGGACAGTTATAATTCACCCCTCCACTTT.

The chain has TRBV7-8 and TRBJ2-7, with D possibly being TRBD1 (5 bases). Trimming pared 2 bases from V and 6 bases from J, leaving 14 bases between. The length of the CDR3 is 14 residues. The germline gives CDR1 SGHVS, CDR2 FQNEAQ. The chain's CDR3 is CASSLNQGQGEQYF. The CDR3 nucleotides read TGTGCCAGCAGCTTAAATCAAGGGCAGGGCGAGCAGTACTTC.